This TCR beta chain derives from a study of blood T cell repertoires in COVID-19. At the level of the study: Whether acute or convalescent, the COVID-19 samples came from the United States, Italy and Spain. Sources were T cells, B-cell-depleted T cells, or PBMCs; the material itself was cDNA or gDNA.

The length of the CDR3 is 17 residues. V dropped 4 bases and J dropped 6; count of bases not matched to a gene: 14. Original data processing: Reference gene primer amplification in the assay estimated nucleated cell counts. Produced via immunoSEQ multiplex PCR; TCRdb's table is partial and in-frame only. That table gives V, J and clone size, and the DNA gave D and trimming. The sample lists approximately 200,000 clones; more than 75% were seen once. The TCR was taken from a man aged 40-49 years with acute or convalescent COVID-19. The genes are TRBV5-3 and TRBJ1-4, with 8 nucleotides matching TRBD1. TRBV5-3 is known as an ORF, though its function is uncertain. The sample was peripheral blood. This chain's CDR3 is CARSPCRTGTGDEKLFF. Written as DNA, the CDR3 is TGTGCCAGAAGCCCATGCCGCACCGGGACAGGTGATGAAAAACTGTTTTTT.